The clone carrying this TCR beta chain showed up many times. The source of the sample is a study of breast tumors, draining lymph nodes, adjacent tissues. From the multiplex PCR reads, TCRdb called clonotypes with MiXCR, one entry per CDR3 protein. The sample records 20,000 to 30,000 distinct CDR3 sequences, 23% being singletons. Germline-derived CDR1 and CDR2 are DFQATT and SNEGSKA (reference sequence). This CDR3 comprises 14 residues. V was pared by 5 bases and J by 3 bases, with 13 bases between. This chain links TRBV20-1 with TRBJ2-2; D possibly corresponds to TRBD1 (6 bases). The sample taken for sequencing was breast tumor tissue. This receptor was taken from a female donor with breast cancer. Some clones in this sample may be carry-over from other donors' samples. CDR3 sequence (DNA): TGCAGTGCTCCCGGTTGGACAGACACCGGGGAGCTGTTTTTT. Its translation: CSAPGWTDTGELFF.